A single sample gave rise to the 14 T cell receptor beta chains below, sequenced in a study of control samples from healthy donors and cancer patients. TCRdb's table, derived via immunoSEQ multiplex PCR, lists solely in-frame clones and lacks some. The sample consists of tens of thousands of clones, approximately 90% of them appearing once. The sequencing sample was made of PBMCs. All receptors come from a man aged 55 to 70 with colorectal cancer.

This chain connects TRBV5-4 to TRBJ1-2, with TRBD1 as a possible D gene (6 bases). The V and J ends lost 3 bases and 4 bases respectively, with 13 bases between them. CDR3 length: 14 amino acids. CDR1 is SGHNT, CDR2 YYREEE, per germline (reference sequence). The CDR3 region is CASSSPQGIYGYTF. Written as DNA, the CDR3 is TGTGCCAGCAGCTCGCCCCAGGGGATCTATGGCTACACCTTC.

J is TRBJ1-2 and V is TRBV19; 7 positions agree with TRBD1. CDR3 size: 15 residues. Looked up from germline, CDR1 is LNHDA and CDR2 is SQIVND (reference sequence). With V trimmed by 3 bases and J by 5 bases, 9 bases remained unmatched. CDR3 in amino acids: CASSIDRVGIYGYTF. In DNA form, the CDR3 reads TGTGCCAGTAGTATCGACAGGGTGGGAATTTATGGCTACACCTTC.

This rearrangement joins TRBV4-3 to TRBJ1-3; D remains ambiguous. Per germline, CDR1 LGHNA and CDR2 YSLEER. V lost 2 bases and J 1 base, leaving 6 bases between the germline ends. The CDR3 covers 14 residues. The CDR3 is CASSQRESGNTIYF. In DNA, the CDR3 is TGCGCCAGCAGCCAAAGAGAATCTGGAAACACCATATATTTT.

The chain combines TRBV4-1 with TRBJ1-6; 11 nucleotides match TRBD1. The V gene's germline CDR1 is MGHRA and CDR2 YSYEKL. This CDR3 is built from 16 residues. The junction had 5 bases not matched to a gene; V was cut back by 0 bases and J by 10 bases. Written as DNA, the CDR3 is TGCGCCAGCAGCCAAGAGACGGACAGGGGGCGGTCACCCCTCCACTTT. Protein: CASSQETDRGRSPLHF.

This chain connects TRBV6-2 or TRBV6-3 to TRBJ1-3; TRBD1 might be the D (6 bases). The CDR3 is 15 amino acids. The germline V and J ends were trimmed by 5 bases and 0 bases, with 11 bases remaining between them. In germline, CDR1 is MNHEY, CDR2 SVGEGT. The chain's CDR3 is CASSKNRDSGNTIYF. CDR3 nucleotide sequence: TGTGCCAGCAGTAAAAACAGGGACTCTGGAAACACCATATATTTT.

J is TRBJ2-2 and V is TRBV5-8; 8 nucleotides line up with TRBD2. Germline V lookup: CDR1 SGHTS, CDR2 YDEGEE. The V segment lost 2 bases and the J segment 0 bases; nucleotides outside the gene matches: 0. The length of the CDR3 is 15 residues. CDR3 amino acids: CASSLAGANTGELFF. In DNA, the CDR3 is TGTGCCAGCAGCTTAGCGGGGGCGAACACCGGGGAGCTGTTTTTT.

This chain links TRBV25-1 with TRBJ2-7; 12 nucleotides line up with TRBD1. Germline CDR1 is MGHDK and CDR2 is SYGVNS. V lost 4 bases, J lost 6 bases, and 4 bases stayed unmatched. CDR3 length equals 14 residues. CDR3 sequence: CASSGGQGAGEQYF. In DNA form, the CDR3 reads TGTGCCAGCAGTGGGGGACAGGGGGCAGGCGAGCAGTACTTC.

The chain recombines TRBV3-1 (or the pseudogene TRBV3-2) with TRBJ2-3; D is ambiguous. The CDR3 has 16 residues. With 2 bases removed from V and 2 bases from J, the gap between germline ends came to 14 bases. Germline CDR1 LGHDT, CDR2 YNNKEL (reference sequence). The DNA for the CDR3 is TGTGCCAGCAGCCAAATACCAGCATCCCACACAGATACGCAGTATTTT. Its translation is CASSQIPASHTDTQYF.

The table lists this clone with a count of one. In DNA form, the CDR3 reads TGTGCCAGCAGCTTGGGCGGGAGCGAAAACATTCAGTACTTC. It translates to CASSLGGSENIQYF. The chain has TRBV5-4 and TRBJ2-4, with 7 bases aligning to TRBD2. This CDR3 spans 14 amino acids. The germline V gene encodes CDR1 SGHNT and CDR2 YYREEE (reference sequence). Trimming at V came to 0 bases and at J to 5 bases, leaving 2 bases not matched to a gene. The full variable domain, its missing parts supplied by reference TRBV5-4 and TRBJ2-4, is ETGVTQSPTHLIKTRGQQVTLRCSSQSGHNTVSWYQQALGQGPQFIFQYYREEENGRGNFPPRFSGLQFPNYSSELNVNALELDDSALYLCASSLGGSENIQYFGAGTRLSVL.

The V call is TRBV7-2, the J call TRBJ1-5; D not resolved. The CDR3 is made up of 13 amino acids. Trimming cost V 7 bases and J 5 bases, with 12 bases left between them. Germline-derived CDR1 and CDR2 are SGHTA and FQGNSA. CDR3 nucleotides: TGTGCCAGCACCACCGCACCCTATCAGCCCCAGCATTTT. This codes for CASTTAPYQPQHF.

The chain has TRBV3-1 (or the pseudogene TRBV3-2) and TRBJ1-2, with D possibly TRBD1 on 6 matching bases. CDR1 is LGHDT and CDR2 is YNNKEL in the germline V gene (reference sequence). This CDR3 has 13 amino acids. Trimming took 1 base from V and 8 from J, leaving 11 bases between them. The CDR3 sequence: CASSQVKGGGYTF. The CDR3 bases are TGTGCCAGCAGCCAAGTTAAGGGGGGAGGCTACACCTTC.

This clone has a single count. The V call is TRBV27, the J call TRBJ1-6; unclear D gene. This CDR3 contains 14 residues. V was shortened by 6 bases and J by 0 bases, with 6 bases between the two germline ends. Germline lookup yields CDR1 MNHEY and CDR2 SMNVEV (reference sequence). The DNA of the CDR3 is TGTGCCAGCAGGCTAGGCTCCTATAATTCACCCCTCCACTTT. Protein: CASRLGSYNSPLHF.

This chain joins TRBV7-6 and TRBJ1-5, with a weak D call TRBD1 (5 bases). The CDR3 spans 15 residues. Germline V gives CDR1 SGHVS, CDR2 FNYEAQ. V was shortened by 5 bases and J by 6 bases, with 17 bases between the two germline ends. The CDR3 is CASSPRTTGGQPQHF. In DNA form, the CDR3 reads TGTGCCAGCAGCCCCCGGACAACGGGCGGTCAGCCCCAGCATTTT.

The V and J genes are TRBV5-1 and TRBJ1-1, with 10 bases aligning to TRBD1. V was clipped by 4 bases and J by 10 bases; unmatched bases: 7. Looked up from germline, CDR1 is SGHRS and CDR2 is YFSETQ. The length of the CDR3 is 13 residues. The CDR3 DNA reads TGCGCCAGCAGCACCGGGACAGGGGTGGTAGCTTTCTTT. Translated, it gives CASSTGTGVVAFF.